This T cell receptor (beta chain) came from a study of T-cell memory formation after mild COVID-19. This clonotype showed up just a few times. Between the trimmed V and J ends, which lost 6 bases and 1 base, there was a span of 13 bases. This CDR3 comprises 14 residues. TCRdb reprocessed the 5' RACE reads via MiXCR and lists one record per CDR3 protein. There are roughly 150,000 distinct CDR3 sequences in the sample; approximately 15% occur only once, and around 14% lies in the top ten. The V gene is TRBV12-3 or TRBV12-4, the J gene TRBJ2-7; D remains unclear. This clonotype originated in an adult woman who had mild COVID-19 (a few samples of this study predate the infection). Cell type and time point are not known. The material sequenced was PBMCs or a T cell subset sorted from them (not recorded which). CDR3 coding DNA: TGTGCCAGCAGCTCCCCGGACGGTTCCTACGAGCAGTACTTC. Translating it yields CASSSPDGSYEQYF.